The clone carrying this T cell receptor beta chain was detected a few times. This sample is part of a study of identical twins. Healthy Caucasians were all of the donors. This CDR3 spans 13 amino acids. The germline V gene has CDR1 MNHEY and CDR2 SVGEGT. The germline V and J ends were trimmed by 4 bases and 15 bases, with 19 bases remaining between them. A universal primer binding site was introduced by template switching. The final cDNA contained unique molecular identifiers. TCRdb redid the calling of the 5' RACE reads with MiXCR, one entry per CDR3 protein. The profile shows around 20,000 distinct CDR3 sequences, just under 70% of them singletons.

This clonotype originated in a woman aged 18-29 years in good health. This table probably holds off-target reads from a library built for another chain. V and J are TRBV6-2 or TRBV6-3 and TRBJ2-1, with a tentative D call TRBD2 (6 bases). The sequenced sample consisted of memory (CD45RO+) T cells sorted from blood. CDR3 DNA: TGTGCCAGCAGTTCCTTCGGCGGGAACACCTTGTTCTTC. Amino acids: CASSSFGGNTLFF.